This T cell receptor (beta chain) was recorded in a study of shared clonotypes between healthy human individuals. The overall study: Serving as donors were two women and a few men, whose ages spanned 18 to 49. Three plates were used per donor for CD4 naive, three for CD4 memory, two for CD8 naive and one for CD8 memory.

Germline loops: CDR1 LGHNA, CDR2 YSLEER. The length of the CDR3 is 21 residues. The ends lost 4 bases at V and 0 bases at J; junction bases unmatched: 16. Sequenced by immunoSEQ multiplex PCR; TCRdb stores in-frame clones only, minus some. In the table there are a few million clones, roughly 95% of which are singletons. Sequencing was carried out using naive CD4+ T cells sorted from blood. The subset denotes: CD45RA+ positively selected. V gene TRBV4-3 combines with J gene TRBJ2-1; TRBD2 agrees at 12 bases. This TCR derives from a man aged 18 to 29 in good health. The CDR3 nucleotides are TGCGCCAGCAGCCTTCTCCCCGGGGGACTAGCGGGTTCTAGCTCCTACAATGAGCAGTTCTTC. Its protein is CASSLLPGGLAGSSSYNEQFF.